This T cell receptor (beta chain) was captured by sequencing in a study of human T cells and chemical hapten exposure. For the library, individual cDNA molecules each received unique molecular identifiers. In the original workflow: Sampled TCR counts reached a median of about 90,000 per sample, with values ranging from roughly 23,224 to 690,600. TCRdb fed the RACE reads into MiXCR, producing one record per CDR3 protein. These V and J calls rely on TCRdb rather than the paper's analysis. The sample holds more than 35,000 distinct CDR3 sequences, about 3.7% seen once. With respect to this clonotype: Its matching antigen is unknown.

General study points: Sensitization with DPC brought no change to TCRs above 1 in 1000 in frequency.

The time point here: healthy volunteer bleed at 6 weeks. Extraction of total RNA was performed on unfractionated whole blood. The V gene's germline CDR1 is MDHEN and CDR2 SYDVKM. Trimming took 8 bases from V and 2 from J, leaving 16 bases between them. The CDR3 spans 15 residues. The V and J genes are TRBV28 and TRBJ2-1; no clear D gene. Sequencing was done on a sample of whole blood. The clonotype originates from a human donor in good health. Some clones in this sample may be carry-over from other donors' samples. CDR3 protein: CASQQSMAAYNEQFF. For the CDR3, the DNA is TGTGCCAGCCAGCAGTCTATGGCAGCCTACAATGAGCAGTTCTTC.